The next 21 T cell receptor beta chains were all read from a single sample in a study of identical twins. TCRdb processed the 5' RACE reads anew with MiXCR; each CDR3 protein has one entry. The repertoire holds 550,000 to 700,000 distinct CDR3 sequences, with 21% as singletons. This sample also appeared in a second study, on T cells expressing NK-cell markers.

Sequencing used PBMCs. These receptors all come from a woman between 18 and 30 years old in good health.

This chain connects TRBV20-1 to TRBJ2-3, with 9 nucleotides matching TRBD2. CDR3 length: 19 residues. Germline lookup yields CDR1 DFQATT and CDR2 SNEGSKA (reference sequence). V lost 4 bases to trimming and J lost 5 bases; unmatched junction nucleotides: 22. As DNA, the CDR3 is TGCAGTGCTATCGAGCGACTTAGCGGGAGACGTCCCTCGGAAGATACGCAGTATTTT. This sequence encodes CSAIERLSGRRPSEDTQYF.

The chain recombines TRBV12-3 or TRBV12-4 with TRBJ2-7; tentative D call: TRBD2 (6 bases). The CDR3 contains 15 residues. V was cut by 4 bases and J by 2 bases, with 15 bases left in between. The CDR3 DNA sequence: TGTGCCAGCAGTTCCCGCGGGGATCCCACCTACGAGCAGTACTTC. Translation gives CASSSRGDPTYEQYF.

This clonotype was detected only a few times. This chain joins TRBV15 and TRBJ2-3; 12 bases map to TRBD2. The CDR3 runs 17 residues. J gave up 3 bases and V 3 bases, and 7 bases lay outside the gene matches. Germline V gene data show CDR1 as LNHNV and CDR2 as YYDKDF (reference sequence). The CDR3 nucleotides are TGTGCCACCAGCAGGGGCCCTAGCGGGAGGGCGACAGATACGCAGTATTTT. Residues: CATSRGPSGRATDTQYF.

The V gene is TRBV6-1, the J gene TRBJ2-2; 10 nucleotides line up with TRBD2. Germline V gene sequence: CDR1 MNHNS, CDR2 SASEGT. V lost 8 bases and J lost 4; bases outside the gene matches: 13. The CDR3 has 17 residues. Written as DNA, the CDR3 is TGTGCCAGCGGGGTGGGACTAGCGCCGATTGGCACCGGGGAGCTGTTTTTT. Amino acids: CASGVGLAPIGTGELFF.

This clonotype was detected only a few times. The CDR3 DNA sequence: TGCGCCAGCAGCCGTCCACCGAGCTCCTACAATGAGCAGTTCTTC. Translating it yields CASSRPPSSYNEQFF. The chain joins TRBV5-1 to TRBJ2-1; no reliable D call. CDR3 length: 15 residues. Germline CDR1 SGHRS, CDR2 YFSETQ. Deletions cut 4 bases from V and 0 bases from J, with 11 bases between.

The chain has TRBV20-1 and TRBJ2-3; 10 positions match TRBD2. V gave up 1 base and J gave up 10 bases; unmatched junction bases: 8. The CDR3 spans 14 residues. Germline assignment: CDR1 DFQATT and CDR2 SNEGSKA (reference sequence). CDR3 DNA sequence: TGCAGTGCTAGAGTTGAGCGGGAGGGCCGACCGCAGTATTTT. Protein sequence: CSARVEREGRPQYF.

The chain employs TRBV20-1 and TRBJ2-5; D not resolved. Germline CDR1 DFQATT, CDR2 SNEGSKA (reference sequence). The CDR3 has 15 amino acids. The ends were cut back, 1 base at V and 0 bases at J, with 12 bases in the middle. CDR3 residues: CSARALWSNQETQYF. The CDR3 region has the DNA TGCAGTGCTAGAGCTCTTTGGAGCAACCAAGAGACCCAGTACTTC.

This clonotype was observed a handful of times. V usage is TRBV5-1 and J usage is TRBJ2-1, with 8 bases fitting TRBD2. The V gene's germline CDR1 is SGHRS and CDR2 YFSETQ. The CDR3 totals 18 residues. Germline trimming cut 3 bases from V and 3 bases from J; bases unmatched to any gene: 14. CDR3: CASSSGDGAGGFYNEQFF. The CDR3 bases are TGCGCCAGCAGCTCGGGAGACGGGGCGGGGGGATTCTACAATGAGCAGTTCTTC.

The table lists this clonotype with many counts. The chain is built from TRBV29-1 and TRBJ2-5; possibly TRBD1 or TRBD2 for D (5 bases each). The CDR3 runs 14 residues. V was shortened by 4 bases and J by 4 bases, with 16 bases between the two germline ends. CDR1 and CDR2 from the germline V gene are SQVTM and ANQGSEA. The CDR3 DNA sequence: TGCAGCGTTGCACTAGGGGTTTGGGCAGAGACCCAGTACTTC. It encodes CSVALGVWAETQYF.

The chain recombines TRBV20-1 with TRBJ2-7; D may be TRBD1 or TRBD2 (5 bases each). There are 13 residues in the CDR3. Germline V CDR1 and CDR2: DFQATT, SNEGSKA (reference sequence). V lost 5 bases to trimming and J lost 7 bases, with 18 bases between them. Here the CDR3 reads CSAAYEGLGEQYF. Written as DNA, the CDR3 is TGCAGTGCTGCCTATGAGGGGCTTGGAGAGCAGTACTTC.

Written as DNA, the CDR3 is TGCAGTGCTCCGGGACAGGGCCACCACGAGCAGTACTTC. It encodes CSAPGQGHHEQYF. The chain joins TRBV20-1 to TRBJ2-7; 9 bases are a match to TRBD1. V was pared by 5 bases and J by 5 bases, with 7 bases of the junction left unmatched. Germline V gives CDR1 DFQATT, CDR2 SNEGSKA (reference sequence). CDR3 length: 13 residues.

This clonotype was observed a handful of times. The V gene is TRBV9, the J gene TRBJ2-1; 7 bases line up with TRBD2. The J segment lost 8 bases and the V segment lost 0 bases, leaving 8 bases of the junction unmatched. This CDR3 contains 15 residues. Per germline, CDR1 SGDLS and CDR2 YYNGEE. For the CDR3, the DNA is TGTGCCAGCAGCGTAGGTGGGATCCGGGGGGATGAGCAGTTCTTC. Protein product: CASSVGGIRGDEQFF.

In this sample, this clonotype turned up a few times. The chain recombines TRBV21-1 with TRBJ1-5; the table gives TRBD1 as D, unverified against the DNA. TRBV21-1 is marked as a pseudogene. There are 13 residues in the CDR3. CDR3 in DNA: TGTGCCAGCAGGGACAGCCGTAATCAGCCCCAGCATTTT. Translated, it gives CASRDSRNQPQHF.

The chain has TRBV12-5 and TRBJ2-1; no clear D. V was shortened by 5 bases and J by 0 bases, with 20 bases between the two germline ends. This CDR3 contains 18 residues. From germline, CDR1 is LGHNT and CDR2 FRNRAP. The CDR3 DNA sequence: TGTGCTAGTGGTCCGTCTCCTCGGTACACCATCTCCTACAATGAGCAGTTCTTC. It codes for CASGPSPRYTISYNEQFF.

The J gene is TRBJ2-5, the V gene TRBV3-1; no definite D call. Germline lookup yields CDR1 LGHDT and CDR2 YNNKEL (reference sequence). CDR3 length: 12 residues. Trimming removed 0 bases from V and 6 bases from J, with 5 bases in between. The CDR3 reads CASSQDRQTQYF. DNA of the CDR3: TGTGCCAGCAGCCAAGATAGACAGACCCAGTACTTC.

This clonotype was seen repeatedly, ten times or more. The chain recombines TRBV12-3 or TRBV12-4 with TRBJ2-7; tentatively, D is TRBD2 (5 bases). Deletions cut 6 bases from V and 3 bases from J, with 9 bases between. The CDR3 has 12 amino acids. The CDR3 DNA reads as TGTGCCAGCAGCACTAGAGTCTACGAGCAGTACTTC. Its protein product is CASSTRVYEQYF.

This sequence joins TRBV9 and TRBJ2-1; TRBD2 matches 7 bases. Germline V gene data show CDR1 as SGDLS and CDR2 as YYNGEE. V dropped 2 bases and J dropped 8; count of bases not matched to a gene: 10. The CDR3 runs 15 residues. The CDR3, as DNA: TGTGCCAGCAGCGTCGGTCCGGGGGGTTTCGATGAGCAGTTCTTC. Its protein product is CASSVGPGGFDEQFF.

V and J are TRBV20-1 and TRBJ2-2, with D unclear. The CDR3 covers 12 residues. V dropped 3 bases and J dropped 3 bases, with 5 bases sitting between them. Per germline, CDR1 DFQATT and CDR2 SNEGSKA (reference sequence). CDR3 DNA sequence: TGCAGTGCTAGTTCCGACACCGGGGAGCTGTTTTTT. It is translated as CSASSDTGELFF.

V gene TRBV7-9 combines with J gene TRBJ1-1; D ambiguous. Between the trimmed V and J ends, which lost 5 bases and 1 base, there was a span of 11 bases. CDR1 SEHNR and CDR2 FQNEAQ come from the germline V gene (reference sequence). This CDR3 spans 14 amino acids. CDR3 DNA: TGTGCCAGCAGCCCCCCCCACGGGAACACTGAAGCTTTCTTT. Protein sequence: CASSPPHGNTEAFF.

V is TRBV5-1 and J is TRBJ2-3; D perhaps matches TRBD2 (6 bases). The CDR3 extends over 13 amino acids. The V end was cut by 6 bases, the J end by 2 bases, with 10 bases between. Germline V gives CDR1 SGHRS, CDR2 YFSETQ. CDR3 in amino acids: CASMGDSTDTQYF. The CDR3 region has the DNA TGCGCCAGCATGGGGGACTCCACAGATACGCAGTATTTT.

This clonotype was seen more than once but under ten times. The J gene is TRBJ2-1, the V gene TRBV20-1, with 9 nucleotides matching TRBD2. There are 15 residues in the CDR3. Germline-derived CDR1 and CDR2 are DFQATT and SNEGSKA (reference sequence). Trimming cost V 6 bases and J 6 bases; bases outside gene matches: 12. CDR3 bases: TGCAGTGCAGAAGGGGCGGGACTAGCTGGCAATGAGCAGTTCTTC. Protein product: CSAEGAGLAGNEQFF.